Presented here are 8 T cell receptor beta chains from one specimen sequenced in a study of CD8 T cells in ankylosing spondylitis. MiXCR, run by TCRdb on the 5' RACE reads, gives a single entry per CDR3 protein. The sample holds 250,000 to 300,000 distinct CDR3 sequences; around 19% are singletons and the top ten take less than 9.5%. Sequencing was done on a sample of blood, either unsorted or a sorted T cell fraction (not recorded which). These receptors were collected from a male donor with ankylosing spondylitis or in good health (not recorded which).

The rearrangement links TRBV18 to TRBJ1-4, with 10 nucleotides matching TRBD1. The trim removed 6 bases at V and 7 bases at J, leaving 20 bases unmatched. CDR3 length: 19 amino acids. In germline, CDR1 is KGHSH, CDR2 LQKENI. CDR3 in DNA: TGTGCCAGCTCCCTCAATGACAGGGGGCGAAGGTCGGGGAGTGAAAAACTGTTTTTT. This translates into CASSLNDRGRRSGSEKLFF.

This rearrangement joins TRBV11-2 to TRBJ2-7, with TRBD2 as a possible D gene (5 bases). Germline CDR1 reads SGHAT; CDR2 reads FQNNGV. The CDR3 runs to 16 residues. Trimming left V 3 bases short and J 3 bases short, with 18 bases between. The CDR3 region has the DNA TGTGCCAGCAGCTTTAACCAGCGGCAGGCACTCTACGAGCAGTACGTC. It encodes CASSFNQRQALYEQYV.

This chain connects TRBV20-1 to TRBJ2-3, with no clear D. Trimming stripped 0 bases from V and 0 bases from J, with 7 bases between. The CDR3 is 14 residues long. Germline V gene sequence: CDR1 DFQATT, CDR2 SNEGSKA (reference sequence). CDR3 sequence reads: CSAREPFSTDTQYF. The CDR3 nucleotides are TGCAGTGCTAGAGAGCCCTTTAGCACAGATACGCAGTATTTT.

This chain uses TRBV20-1 with TRBJ2-1; 9 bases agree with TRBD2. V lost 0 bases and J lost 5; bases outside the gene matches: 8. CDR3 length equals 16 residues. CDR1 DFQATT and CDR2 SNEGSKA come from the germline V gene (reference sequence). The chain's CDR3 is CSARDRMAGGDNEQFF. DNA of the CDR3: TGCAGTGCTAGAGATCGGATGGCGGGGGGGGACAATGAGCAGTTCTTC.

At least ten counts were recorded for this clonotype. The V gene is TRBV7-2, the J gene TRBJ1-2, with D possibly TRBD1 on 5 matching bases. The V end lost 2 bases, the J end lost 3 bases, and 16 bases lay between the germline ends. Germline V CDR1 and CDR2: SGHTA, FQGNSA. This CDR3 spans 16 amino acids. CDR3 sequence: CASSLRGDRRDYGYTF. CDR3 coding DNA: TGTGCCAGCAGCTTAAGGGGAGACCGTAGGGACTATGGCTACACCTTC.

Of note for this clonotype: A much larger clone sits a single nucleotide away, making a read error possible. The chain is built from TRBV5-1 and TRBJ1-1; tentative D call: TRBD1 (6 bases). CDR1 and CDR2 (germline): SGHRS, YFSETQ. The CDR3 length is 16 residues. Here the CDR3 reads CASSLDVRQANTGAFF. Written as DNA, the CDR3 is TGCGCCAGCAGCTTGGACGTTAGACAGGCGAACACTGGAGCTTTCTTT.

The chain combines TRBV6-5 with TRBJ2-1; the match to TRBD1 covers 7 bases. The CDR3 has 15 residues. The V and J ends lost 2 bases and 8 bases, in that order; junction bases with no gene match: 9. Looked up from germline, CDR1 is MNHEY and CDR2 is SVGAGI. The CDR3 DNA reads as TGTGCCAGCAGTTACCCAGGGACAGTGACAGATGAGCAGTTCTTC. Its protein product is CASSYPGTVTDEQFF.

The CDR3 loop is CASSLMALYNEQFF. For the CDR3, the DNA is TGCGCCAGCAGCTTGATGGCCCTCTACAATGAGCAGTTCTTC. The chain uses TRBV5-1 and TRBJ2-1, with unresolved D. CDR3 length equals 14 residues. V lost 1 base and J 3 bases, leaving 8 bases between the germline ends. Germline V gene data show CDR1 as SGHRS and CDR2 as YFSETQ.